A single sample is the source of the 23 T cell receptor beta chains below, sequenced in a study of cytomegalovirus exposure and HLA in healthy donors. A multiplex PCR was run with 60 Vbeta primers and 13 Jbeta primers. Measured with immunoSEQ multiplex PCR; TCRdb has only the in-frame clones, and not every one. In the table there are 130,000 to 150,000 clones, around 81% of which are singletons. The sequencing sample was made of PBMCs. These receptors all stem from a male donor in good health and CMV-seronegative.

The rearrangement uses TRBV30 and TRBJ2-6; D is uncertain. CDR3 length: 17 residues. V was cut by 1 base and J by 0 bases, with 13 bases left in between. Germline V gene lookup returns CDR1 GTSNPN and CDR2 SVGIG (reference sequence). This CDR3 reads CAWSGKSPSSGANVLTF. The CDR3 DNA sequence: TGTGCCTGGAGTGGCAAGAGTCCAAGCTCTGGGGCCAACGTCCTGACTTTC. The complete variable domain, with remaining parts taken from reference TRBV30 and TRBJ2-6, reads SQTIHQWPATLVQPVGSPLSLECTVEGTSNPNLYWYRQAAGRGLQLLFYSVGIGQISSEVPQNLSASRPQDRQFILSSKKLLLSDSGFYLCAWSGKSPSSGANVLTFGAGSRLTVL.

This chain connects TRBV29-1 to TRBJ1-4; 8 bases are shared with TRBD1. The junction had 10 bases not matched to a gene; V was cut back by 2 bases and J by 14 bases. Germline V gene sequence: CDR1 SQVTM, CDR2 ANQGSEA. The CDR3 extends over 13 amino acids. Written as DNA, the CDR3 is TGCAGCGTTGAATCGACTCGCGGGACAGGCCTGTTTTTT. Its protein is CSVESTRGTGLFF.

The table lists this clone with a count of one. J is TRBJ1-1 and V is TRBV5-6, with D possibly being TRBD1 (5 bases). This CDR3 is built from 13 residues. Germline-derived CDR1 and CDR2 are SGHDT and YYEEEE. V dropped 5 bases and J dropped 5 bases, with 13 bases sitting between them. CDR3 nucleotides: TGTGCCAGCAGGACAGCGATGGGGACTGAAGCTTTCTTT. Translation gives CASRTAMGTEAFF.

This clone occurred a few times. The chain joins TRBV12-5 to TRBJ1-5; no definite D call. The V end was cut by 2 bases, the J end by 7 bases, with 12 bases between. The CDR3 is made up of 14 amino acids. The germline gives CDR1 LGHNT, CDR2 FRNRAP. CDR3 coding DNA: TGTGCTAGTGGTTTGTCTGCGGGTGCGCAGCCCCAGCATTTT. Its protein is CASGLSAGAQPQHF. Supplemented by reference TRBV12-5 and TRBJ1-5, the full variable domain reads DARVTQTPRHKVTEMGQEVTMRCQPILGHNTVFWYRQTMMQGLELLAYFRNRAPLDDSGMPKDRFSAEMPDATLATLKIQPSEPRDSAVYFCASGLSAGAQPQHFGDGTRLSIL.

The chain's CDR3 is CASSLVSAGQGFNEQFF. The CDR3 DNA reads as TGCGCCAGCAGCTTAGTTTCCGCGGGACAGGGTTTCAATGAGCAGTTCTTC. The rearrangement links TRBV5-1 to TRBJ2-1; 9 bases are shared with TRBD1. With 2 bases clipped from V and 6 bases from J, the junction kept 12 bases outside the gene matches. Germline V lookup: CDR1 SGHRS, CDR2 YFSETQ. The CDR3 spans 17 residues.

In its sample, this clone was seen a few times. This chain joins TRBV4-3 and TRBJ2-1; 9 bases fit TRBD1. The CDR3 is 17 residues long. Losses at the gene ends were 0 bases for V and 8 bases for J; bases not matched to a gene: 11. From germline, CDR1 is LGHNA and CDR2 YSLEER. The CDR3 sequence is CASSQDLGGQGFDEQFF. CDR3 coding DNA: TGCGCCAGCAGCCAAGATCTTGGGGGACAGGGTTTTGATGAGCAGTTCTTC.

The table lists this clone with a count of one. The chain joins TRBV14 to TRBJ2-5; D gene unclear. V was shortened by 0 bases and J by 5 bases, with 19 bases between the two germline ends. The germline V gene encodes CDR1 SGHDN and CDR2 FVKESK. The CDR3 is 17 residues long. The chain's CDR3 is CASSQDLRRAPWETQYF. Here the CDR3 DNA reads TGTGCCAGCAGCCAAGACCTCCGGAGAGCCCCTTGGGAGACCCAGTACTTC.

To note about this clone: Other DNA sequences in this specimen translate into the identical CDR3. The V gene is TRBV19, the J gene TRBJ2-7, with D unclear. The V and J ends lost 5 bases and 2 bases respectively, with 7 bases between them. The CDR3 consists of 12 residues. Germline CDR1 and CDR2: LNHDA and SQIVND (reference sequence). The CDR3 loop is CASSGHPYEQYF. CDR3 nucleotide sequence: TGTGCCAGTAGTGGGCACCCCTACGAGCAGTACTTC.

Here the CDR3 DNA reads TGTGCCAGCTCACGCCTGACTGGGGGGTCCTACGAGCAGTACTTC. It translates to CASSRLTGGSYEQYF. The gene calls are TRBV18 and TRBJ2-7; possibly TRBD2 for D (6 bases). Trimming took off 4 bases at V and 1 base at J, with 14 bases between the two ends. Germline V CDR1 and CDR2: KGHSH, LQKENI. The CDR3 consists of 15 residues.

This chain uses TRBV29-1 with TRBJ2-5, with D possibly matching TRBD1 (7 bases). V lost 1 base and J lost 5, with 14 bases in between. There are 14 residues in the CDR3. Germline assignment: CDR1 SQVTM and CDR2 ANQGSEA. The CDR3 sequence: CSVEAGGLEETQYF. The CDR3 nucleotides are TGCAGCGTTGAAGCAGGGGGGCTGGAGGAGACCCAGTACTTC.

The chain is built from TRBV30 and TRBJ2-7, with TRBD1 matching over 8 bases. V gave up 5 bases and J gave up 4 bases; unmatched junction bases: 7. The CDR3 totals 13 residues. Germline values: CDR1 GTSNPN, CDR2 SVGIG (reference sequence). The CDR3 sequence is CAWWGQGAYEQYF. For the CDR3, the DNA is TGTGCCTGGTGGGGGCAGGGGGCGTACGAGCAGTACTTC.

V gene TRBV5-4 combines with J gene TRBJ2-5; 11 nucleotides agree with TRBD2. Germline-derived CDR1 and CDR2 are SGHNT and YYREEE (reference sequence). The V segment lost 4 bases and the J segment 5 bases; nucleotides outside the gene matches: 13. The CDR3 is made up of 17 amino acids. CDR3 coding DNA: TGTGCCAGCAGCGAAGCCTCTAGCGGGGGGTATAAGGAGACCCAGTACTTC. Translation: CASSEASSGGYKETQYF.

The V gene is TRBV19, the J gene TRBJ2-1, with 9 bases fitting TRBD2. CDR1 LNHDA and CDR2 SQIVND come from the germline V gene (reference sequence). The CDR3 has 17 residues. The V segment lost 0 bases and the J segment 0 bases; nucleotides outside the gene matches: 3. Here the CDR3 DNA reads TGTGCCAGTAGTATAGATCCAGCGGGGGGCTCCTACAATGAGCAGTTCTTC. Translating it yields CASSIDPAGGSYNEQFF.

The chain is built from TRBV5-1 and TRBJ1-3, with D tentatively TRBD1 (5 bases). Trimming left V 2 bases short and J 1 base short, with 7 bases between. The CDR3 contains 14 residues. Germline V gene data show CDR1 as SGHRS and CDR2 as YFSETQ. The CDR3, as DNA: TGCGCCAGCAGCTTCGGGACTTCTGGAAACACCATATATTTT. It translates to CASSFGTSGNTIYF.

V and J are TRBV7-2 and TRBJ1-1; D not resolved. V was pared by 3 bases and J by 6 bases, with 14 bases between. The germline CDR1 and CDR2 sequences are SGHTA and FQGNSA. The CDR3 consists of 14 residues. As DNA, the CDR3 is TGTGCCAGCAGCTTCAGGCCTCTCGTCCCTGAAGCTTTCTTT. Translated, it gives CASSFRPLVPEAFF.

The J gene is TRBJ2-1, the V gene TRBV19; perhaps TRBD1 as D (6 bases). The CDR3 runs 15 residues. Germline loops: CDR1 LNHDA, CDR2 SQIVND (reference sequence). Trimming took off 0 bases at V and 10 bases at J, with 16 bases between the two ends. The CDR3 reads CASSIDLVGAGEQFF. The CDR3 DNA follows: TGTGCCAGTAGTATAGATCTGGTGGGGGCAGGGGAGCAGTTCTTC.

The chain uses TRBV30 and TRBJ2-5; 9 positions agree with TRBD1. The closer fit of TRBJ2-7 to the DNA end suggests the J call may be wrong. The CDR3 covers 15 residues. Germline V gene lookup returns CDR1 GTSNPN and CDR2 SVGIG (reference sequence). The CDR3 reads CAWSDMGQGTYEQYF. DNA for the CDR3: TGTGCCTGGAGTGACATGGGACAGGGAACCTACGAGCAGTACTTC.

The V gene is TRBV7-9, the J gene TRBJ1-2, with D unclear. Trimming took 1 base from V and 1 from J, leaving 16 bases between them. This CDR3 spans 17 amino acids. Germline-derived CDR1 and CDR2 are SEHNR and FQNEAQ (reference sequence). In DNA form, the CDR3 reads TGTGCCAGCAGCTTAGGGGCAGGAAGTTTACTTAACTATGGCTACACCTTC. The encoded protein is CASSLGAGSLLNYGYTF. Full variable domain (rest looked up from reference TRBV7-9 and TRBJ1-2): DTGVSQNPRHKITKRGQNVTFRCDPISEHNRLYWYRQTLGQGPEFLTYFQNEAQLEKSRLLSDRFSAERPKGSFSTLEIQRTEQGDSAMYLCASSLGAGSLLNYGYTFGSGTRLTVV.

In its sample, this clone was seen a few times. The V gene is TRBV6-1, the J gene TRBJ2-3, with D perhaps TRBD2 (6 bases). CDR1 and CDR2 (germline): MNHNS, SASEGT. The CDR3 consists of 14 residues. V lost 7 bases to trimming and J lost 5 bases, with 16 bases between them. CDR3 in amino acids: CASTRTWRVDTQYF. CDR3 coding DNA: TGTGCCAGCACCAGAACTTGGAGGGTAGATACGCAGTATTTT.

J is TRBJ2-7 and V is TRBV6-5, with 7 bases lining up with TRBD1. The junction had 7 bases not matched to a gene; V was cut back by 10 bases and J by 4 bases. Looked up from germline, CDR1 is MNHEY and CDR2 is SVGAGI. CDR3 length equals 12 residues. In DNA, the CDR3 is TGTGCCACAAACAGGGGTCATTACGAGCAGTACTTC. Its translation: CATNRGHYEQYF.

The V call is TRBV6-6, the J call TRBJ2-7; 8 bases agree with TRBD1. Germline trimming cut 8 bases from V and 1 base from J; bases unmatched to any gene: 4. Germline V CDR1 and CDR2: MNHNY, SVGAGI (reference sequence). This CDR3 region has 13 residues. The CDR3 sequence is CASGQGLSYEQYF. CDR3 DNA sequence: TGTGCCAGCGGACAGGGCCTTTCCTACGAGCAGTACTTC.

The V and J genes are TRBV15 and TRBJ2-7; TRBD2 agrees at 11 bases. From germline, CDR1 is LNHNV and CDR2 YYDKDF (reference sequence). Trimming at V came to 3 bases and at J to 0 bases, leaving 7 bases not matched to a gene. The CDR3 contains 17 residues. The DNA for the CDR3 is TGTGCCACCAGCAGTTCCGGAACTAGCGGGAGCTCCTACGAGCAGTACTTC. This sequence encodes CATSSSGTSGSSYEQYF.

V usage is TRBV4-1 and J usage is TRBJ1-5, with 7 nucleotides matching TRBD1. The J segment lost 5 bases and the V segment lost 2 bases, leaving 6 bases of the junction unmatched. The CDR3 is 15 residues long. The germline gives CDR1 MGHRA, CDR2 YSYEKL. The CDR3 coding sequence is TGCGCCAGCAGCCAATCGGAAACAGGGGATCAGCCCCAGCATTTT. Its protein product is CASSQSETGDQPQHF.